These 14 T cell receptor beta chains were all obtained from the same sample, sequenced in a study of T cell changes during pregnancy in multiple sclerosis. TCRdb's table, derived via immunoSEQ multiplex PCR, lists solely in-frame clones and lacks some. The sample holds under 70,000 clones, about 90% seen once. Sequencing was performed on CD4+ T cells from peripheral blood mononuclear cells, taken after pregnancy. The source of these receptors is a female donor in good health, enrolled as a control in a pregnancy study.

The DNA of the CDR3 is TGTGCCAGCAGTTTGCTCACAGGGGCGGACACTGAAGCTTTCTTT. This encodes CASSLLTGADTEAFF. The chain employs TRBV27 and TRBJ1-1, with 7 bases that match TRBD1. This CDR3 spans 15 amino acids. Germline values: CDR1 MNHEY, CDR2 SMNVEV (reference sequence). J was trimmed by 3 bases and V by 3 bases; bases with no gene match: 7.

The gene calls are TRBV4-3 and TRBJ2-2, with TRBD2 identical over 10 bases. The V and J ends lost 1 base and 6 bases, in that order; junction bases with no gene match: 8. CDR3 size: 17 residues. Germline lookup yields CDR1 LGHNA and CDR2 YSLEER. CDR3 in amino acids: CASSQALAGVAAGELFF. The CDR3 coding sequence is TGCGCCAGCAGCCAAGCCCTAGCGGGGGTTGCGGCCGGGGAGCTGTTTTTT.

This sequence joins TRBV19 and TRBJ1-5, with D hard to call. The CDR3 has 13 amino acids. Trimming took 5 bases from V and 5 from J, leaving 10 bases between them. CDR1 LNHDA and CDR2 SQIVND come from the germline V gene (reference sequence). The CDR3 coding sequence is TGTGCCAGTAGTTCCAGACGGGATCAGCCCCAGCATTTT. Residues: CASSSRRDQPQHF.

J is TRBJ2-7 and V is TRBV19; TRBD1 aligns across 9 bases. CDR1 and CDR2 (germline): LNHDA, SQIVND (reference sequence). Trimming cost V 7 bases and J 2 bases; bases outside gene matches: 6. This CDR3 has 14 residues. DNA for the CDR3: TGTGCCAGTACCTCCGGGACAGGGACCTACGAGCAGTACTTC. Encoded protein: CASTSGTGTYEQYF.

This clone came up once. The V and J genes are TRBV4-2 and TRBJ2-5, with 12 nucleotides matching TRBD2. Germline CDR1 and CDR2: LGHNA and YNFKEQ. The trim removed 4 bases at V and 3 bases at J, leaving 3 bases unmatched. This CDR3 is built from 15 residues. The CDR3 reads CASSPRLAGEETQYF. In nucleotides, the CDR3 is TGTGCCAGCAGCCCTAGACTAGCGGGGGAAGAGACCCAGTACTTC.

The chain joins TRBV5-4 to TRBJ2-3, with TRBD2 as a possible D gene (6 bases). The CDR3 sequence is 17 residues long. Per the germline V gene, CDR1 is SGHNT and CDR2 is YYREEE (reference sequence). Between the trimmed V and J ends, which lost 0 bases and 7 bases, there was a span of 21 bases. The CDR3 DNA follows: TGTGCCAGCAGCTTGGGAATTTTGCGGGGAGTCACTAATACGCAGTATTTT. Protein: CASSLGILRGVTNTQYF.

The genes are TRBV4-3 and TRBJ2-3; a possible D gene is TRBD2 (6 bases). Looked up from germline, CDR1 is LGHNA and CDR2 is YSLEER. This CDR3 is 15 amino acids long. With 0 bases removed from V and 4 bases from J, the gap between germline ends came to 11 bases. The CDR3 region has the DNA TGCGCCAGCAGCCAAGACAAGGACTACCCAGATACGCAGTATTTT. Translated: CASSQDKDYPDTQYF.

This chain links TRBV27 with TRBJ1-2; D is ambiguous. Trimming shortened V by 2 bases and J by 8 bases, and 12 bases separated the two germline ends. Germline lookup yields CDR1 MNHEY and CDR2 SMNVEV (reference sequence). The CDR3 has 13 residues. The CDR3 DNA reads TGTGCCAGCAGTTTAGCCAGGACGGGGGGCTACACCTTC. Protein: CASSLARTGGYTF.

The chain's CDR3 is CASTTGGLGNTIYF. CDR3 nucleotide sequence: TGTGCCAGCACAACAGGGGGCCTCGGAAACACCATATATTTT. The chain carries TRBV7-9 and TRBJ1-3; TRBD1 aligns across 9 bases. Germline V gene data show CDR1 as SEHNR and CDR2 as FQNEAQ (reference sequence). V dropped 7 bases and J dropped 4; count of bases not matched to a gene: 5. The CDR3 has 14 amino acids.

The CDR3 bases are TGCGCCAGCAGCCAAGGGTCTAGCGGGGGCTACAATGAGCAGTTCTTC. Translated: CASSQGSSGGYNEQFF. The chain links TRBV4-3 to TRBJ2-1; the match to TRBD2 covers 10 bases. The J segment lost 3 bases and the V segment lost 1 base, leaving 3 bases of the junction unmatched. The CDR3 totals 16 residues. The V gene's germline CDR1 is LGHNA and CDR2 YSLEER.

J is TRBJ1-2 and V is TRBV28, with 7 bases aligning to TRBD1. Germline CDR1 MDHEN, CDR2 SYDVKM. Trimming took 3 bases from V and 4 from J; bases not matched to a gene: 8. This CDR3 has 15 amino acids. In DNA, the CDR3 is TGTGCCAGCAGTTTCTGGACAGGAAAATTCTATGGCTACACCTTC. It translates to CASSFWTGKFYGYTF.

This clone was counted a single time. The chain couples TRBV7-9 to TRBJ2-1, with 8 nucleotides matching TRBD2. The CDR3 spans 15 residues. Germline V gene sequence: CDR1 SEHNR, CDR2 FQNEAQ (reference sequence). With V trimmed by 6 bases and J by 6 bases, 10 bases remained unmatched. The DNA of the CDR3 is TGTGCCAGCAGTCGGGGGGGCGGGGCCTCCAATGAGCAGTTCTTC. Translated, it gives CASSRGGGASNEQFF.

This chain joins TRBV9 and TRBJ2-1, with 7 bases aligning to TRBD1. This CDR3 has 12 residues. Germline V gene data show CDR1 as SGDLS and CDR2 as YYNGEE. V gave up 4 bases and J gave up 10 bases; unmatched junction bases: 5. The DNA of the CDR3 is TGTGCCAGCAGCCAACAGGGGTACGAGCAGTTCTTC. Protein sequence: CASSQQGYEQFF.

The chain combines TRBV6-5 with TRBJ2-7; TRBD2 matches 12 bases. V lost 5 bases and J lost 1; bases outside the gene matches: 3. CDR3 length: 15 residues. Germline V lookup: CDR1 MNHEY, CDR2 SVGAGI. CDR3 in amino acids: CASSSGLAGSYEQYF. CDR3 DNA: TGTGCCAGCAGTAGCGGACTAGCGGGGTCCTACGAGCAGTACTTC.